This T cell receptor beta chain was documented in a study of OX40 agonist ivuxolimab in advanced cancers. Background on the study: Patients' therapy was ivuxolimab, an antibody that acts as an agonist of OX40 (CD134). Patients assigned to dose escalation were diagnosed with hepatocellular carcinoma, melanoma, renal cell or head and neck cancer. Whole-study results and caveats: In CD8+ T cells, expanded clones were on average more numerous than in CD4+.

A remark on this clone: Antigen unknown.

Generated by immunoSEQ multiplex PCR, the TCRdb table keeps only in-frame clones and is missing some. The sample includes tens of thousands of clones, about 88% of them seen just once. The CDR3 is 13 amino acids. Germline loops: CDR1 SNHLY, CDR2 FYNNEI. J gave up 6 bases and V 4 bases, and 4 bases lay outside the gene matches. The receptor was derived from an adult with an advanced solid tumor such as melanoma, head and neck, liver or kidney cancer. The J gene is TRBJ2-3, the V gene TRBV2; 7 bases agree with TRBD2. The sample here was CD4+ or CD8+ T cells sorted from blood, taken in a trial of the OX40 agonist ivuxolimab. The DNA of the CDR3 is TGTGCCAGCAGTGGGCTCGGGGGGGATACGCAGTATTTT. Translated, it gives CASSGLGGDTQYF.